What follows are 12 T cell receptor beta chains derived from one specimen sequenced in a study of blood T cell repertoires in COVID-19. Only in-frame clones appear in the TCRdb table, and some are missing; sequencing was by immunoSEQ multiplex PCR. The sample shows 150,000 to 200,000 clones, roughly 88% of them seen only once. Sequencing used PBMCs or T cells enriched from blood (not recorded which). These TCRs come from a man aged 70-80 years who had been exposed to COVID-19.

The chain's CDR3 is CASSLGGYYMNTEAFF. Here the CDR3 DNA reads TGTGCCAGCAGTTTAGGAGGGTATTACATGAACACTGAAGCTTTCTTT. V gene TRBV28 combines with J gene TRBJ1-1; D remains unclear. Trimming shortened V by 2 bases and J by 0 bases, and 13 bases separated the two germline ends. This CDR3 is 16 amino acids long. The germline gives CDR1 MDHEN, CDR2 SYDVKM. The full variable domain, in which reference TRBV28 and TRBJ1-1 provide the parts outside the CDR3, is DVKVTQSSRYLVKRTGEKVFLECVQDMDHENMFWYRQDPGLGLRLIYFSYDVKMKEKGDIPEGYSVSREKKERFSLILESASTNQTSMYLCASSLGGYYMNTEAFFGQGTRLTVV.

The V and J genes are TRBV3-1 (or the pseudogene TRBV3-2) and TRBJ2-3, with a weak D call TRBD2 (5 bases). Germline-derived CDR1 and CDR2 are LGHDT and YNNKEL (reference sequence). The CDR3 totals 15 residues. The V end was cut by 2 bases, the J end by 0 bases, with 9 bases between. In DNA, the CDR3 is TGTGCCAGCAGCCAACCCTGGACTAGCACAGATACGCAGTATTTT. This codes for CASSQPWTSTDTQYF.

The rearrangement links TRBV6-5 to TRBJ2-1; D not resolved. Germline V CDR1 and CDR2: MNHEY, SVGAGI. CDR3 length: 15 residues. Trimming shortened V by 0 bases and J by 1 base, and 7 bases separated the two germline ends. The CDR3 bases are TGTGCCAGCAGTTACTCGGCCCAGTCCTACAATGAGCAGTTCTTC. Encoded protein: CASSYSAQSYNEQFF.

The chain has TRBV5-4 and TRBJ2-1, with D tentatively TRBD1 (5 bases). The CDR3 covers 16 residues. From germline, CDR1 is SGHNT and CDR2 YYREEE (reference sequence). The V end lost 7 bases, the J end lost 2 bases, and 19 bases lay between the germline ends. The CDR3 DNA sequence: TGTGCCAGCGGAAAACAGGTACAGGCAACCTACAATGAGCAGTTCTTC. Its protein is CASGKQVQATYNEQFF.

This chain links TRBV4-3 with TRBJ1-2; D unresolved. The CDR3 loop spans 15 amino acids. Germline V gene data show CDR1 as LGHNA and CDR2 as YSLEER. V was clipped by 1 base and J by 4 bases, with 13 bases between them. CDR3 in DNA: TGCGCCAGCAGCCAAGGACCAGCGACTGGCTATGGCTACACCTTC. Its protein product is CASSQGPATGYGYTF.

In this sample, this clone turned up once. The chain combines TRBV7-2 with TRBJ2-5; D is undetermined. The V end lost 1 base, the J end lost 1 base, and 7 bases lay between the germline ends. Germline V CDR1 and CDR2: SGHTA, FQGNSA. The length of the CDR3 is 14 residues. The CDR3 bases are TGTGCCAGCAGCTTAGGTAGCTTCCAAGAGACCCAGTACTTC. Protein product: CASSLGSFQETQYF.

The genes are TRBV7-8 and TRBJ2-2; 11 nucleotides match TRBD2. CDR3 length equals 15 residues. V lost 5 bases, J lost 4 bases, and 3 bases stayed unmatched. CDR1 and CDR2 (germline): SGHVS, FQNEAQ. The DNA of the CDR3 is TGTGCCAGCAGCCTCGGACTAGCGGGCACCGGGGAGCTGTTTTTT. This translates into CASSLGLAGTGELFF.

V and J are TRBV15 and TRBJ1-5, with 8 positions matching TRBD1. CDR1 is LNHNV and CDR2 is YYDKDF in the germline V gene (reference sequence). Unmatched junction bases numbered 5, after V lost 0 bases and J lost 7 bases. The CDR3 sequence is 15 residues long. CDR3 region: CATSRDPGGGQPQHF. CDR3 nucleotides: TGTGCCACCAGCAGAGATCCAGGGGGCGGGCAGCCCCAGCATTTT.

This rearrangement joins TRBV10-3 to TRBJ2-4; TRBD2 matches 7 bases. V was pared by 0 bases and J by 2 bases, with 10 bases of the junction left unmatched. CDR3 length equals 18 residues. The germline V gene encodes CDR1 ENHRY and CDR2 SYGVKD. CDR3 residues: CAISESVVSGTTKNIQYF. CDR3 coding DNA: TGTGCCATCAGTGAGTCGGTGGTAAGCGGGACGACCAAAAACATTCAGTACTTC.

V usage is TRBV27 and J usage is TRBJ2-1; no firm D call. Germline V CDR1 and CDR2: MNHEY, SMNVEV (reference sequence). Trimming pared 5 bases from V and 0 bases from J, leaving 11 bases between. The CDR3 extends over 15 amino acids. This CDR3 is CASSPSVYSYNEQFF. CDR3 DNA: TGTGCCAGCAGTCCTTCGGTCTACTCCTACAATGAGCAGTTCTTC.

V and J are TRBV5-4 and TRBJ2-1; 12 positions match TRBD2. The CDR3 is 18 residues long. Germline V lookup: CDR1 SGHNT, CDR2 YYREEE (reference sequence). V lost 8 bases, J lost 0 bases, and 12 bases stayed unmatched. The CDR3 region has the DNA TGTGCCAGTGAGCCGGGACTAGCGGGTCTTAGCTCCTACAATGAGCAGTTCTTC. Translated: CASEPGLAGLSSYNEQFF.

The gene calls are TRBV19 and TRBJ2-5; 13 bases align to TRBD2. Germline V gene sequence: CDR1 LNHDA, CDR2 SQIVND (reference sequence). This CDR3 has 15 amino acids. Losses at the gene ends were 4 bases for V and 3 bases for J; bases not matched to a gene: 2. The CDR3 sequence is CASSTGLAGEETQYF. The DNA of the CDR3 is TGTGCCAGTAGTACAGGACTAGCGGGGGAAGAGACCCAGTACTTC.